Listed below are T cell receptor beta chains from one sample, sequenced in a study of blood T cell repertoires in COVID-19. Repertoires were generated with immunoSEQ multiplex PCR, while TCRdb's copy carries only in-frame clones and drops some. The table records fewer than 400,000 clones, around 87% of them present only once. Sequencing was carried out using PBMCs or T cells enriched from blood (not recorded which). The receptors come from a woman aged 45-65 years who had recovered from COVID-19. Each CDR3 is given with its conserved first and last residue. Each record gives: V gene, D gene, clone size, J gene, CDR3 DNA, CDR3 protein. D genes are given only for firm matches. The size of a clone is reported for some rows only, either as once, few or many, or as a class for expanded clones.

TRBV19	TRBD1	once	TRBJ1-1	TGTGCCAGTAGTATAGCCCGGGACAGGGGGCTTCGTACTGAAGCTTTCTTT	CASSIARDRGLRTEAFF
TRBV6-1	TRBD1	NA	TRBJ1-1	TGTGCCAGCAGTGAGGACAGGGGGCATTTGGACACTGAAGCTTTCTTT	CASSEDRGHLDTEAFF
TRBV7-8	NA	NA	TRBJ1-1	TGTGCCAGCAGCTTAGAGACAGGGAACACTGAAGCTTTCTTT	CASSLETGNTEAFF
TRBV2	TRBD1	NA	TRBJ2-1	TGTGCCAGCAGTGAAGGGACAGGGTATCAGCAGTTCTTC	CASSEGTGYQQFF
TRBV6-5	NA	NA	TRBJ2-5	TGTGCCAGCAAAGGGGGCGGCAGGGACTTAGGGATCCAGTACTTC	CASKGGGRDLGIQYF
TRBV12-3/TRBV12-4	NA	NA	TRBJ1-1	TGTGCCAGCAGTTTTTCTCAGGGCGCTGAAGCTTTCTTT	CASSFSQGAEAFF
TRBV7-2	NA	NA	TRBJ1-5	TGTGCCAGCAGCCGCACAGGTTATAGCAATCAGCCCCAGCATTTT	CASSRTGYSNQPQHF
TRBV5-1	NA	NA	TRBJ2-5	TGCGCCAGCAGCTTGGCGGATCAGGGGAAAGAGACCCAGTACTTC	CASSLADQGKETQYF
TRBV7-9	NA	NA	TRBJ2-7	TGTGCCAGCAGCTTAGATGGCGGGTCGCCCTACGAGCAGTACTTC	CASSLDGGSPYEQYF
TRBV5-1	TRBD1	NA	TRBJ1-1	TGCGCCAGCAGCCGGGACAGGGGGCAAACTGAAGCTTTCTTT	CASSRDRGQTEAFF
TRBV12-5	NA	NA	TRBJ1-2	TGTGCTAGTGGCCGTGGCCCGTATGGCTACACCTTC	CASGRGPYGYTF
TRBV10-3	NA	NA	TRBJ1-4	TGTGCCATCAGTGCTCAACGGGAAAAACTGTTTTTT	CAISAQREKLFF
TRBV9	NA	NA	TRBJ2-7	TGTGCCAGCAGCGTGGGATCAGGGCCACTCGAGCAGTACTTC	CASSVGSGPLEQYF
TRBV3-1/TRBV3-2	NA	NA	TRBJ1-5	TGTGCCAGCAGCCAAGGTAGATTAACTAATCAGCCCCAGCATTTT	CASSQGRLTNQPQHF
TRBV6-2/TRBV6-3	NA	NA	TRBJ1-1	TGTGCCAGCAGTTACGGGGACTCGGAGTGGACTGAAGCTTTCTTT	CASSYGDSEWTEAFF
TRBV4-3	NA	once	TRBJ2-6	TGCGCCAGCAGCCAAGAGTCAGGAGGGACCGGGGCCAACGTCCTGACTTTC	CASSQESGGTGANVLTF
TRBV6-5	NA	NA	TRBJ2-2	TGTGCCAGCAGTTACCGGTTCGCCGGGGAGCTGTTTTTT	CASSYRFAGELFF
TRBV27	NA	NA	TRBJ1-1	TGTGCCAGCAGTTTAAATTTCGTTACTGAAGCTTTCTTT	CASSLNFVTEAFF
TRBV4-3	TRBD1	NA	TRBJ2-7	TGCGCCAGCAGCCTGCGCCCGGGACAGAAGGGCTACGAGCAGTACTTC	CASSLRPGQKGYEQYF
TRBV3-1/TRBV3-2	TRBD1	NA	TRBJ1-1	TGTGCCAGCAGCCAAGTTTTGAGGGACAGGGGGCGGGTGAACACTGAAGCTTTCTTT	CASSQVLRDRGRVNTEAFF
TRBV2	TRBD1	once	TRBJ2-7	TGTGCCAGCGGGACAGGGGTTGTCGAGCAGTACTTC	CASGTGVVEQYF
TRBV30	TRBD1	NA	TRBJ1-5	TGTGCCTGGAATCCCGAGGGACAGCTGGGACAGCCCCAGCATTTT	CAWNPEGQLGQPQHF
TRBV29-1	TRBD1	few	TRBJ2-7	TGCAGCGTTCGTTGGACAGGTTCTTACGAGCAGTACTTC	CSVRWTGSYEQYF
TRBV7-3	NA	NA	TRBJ1-4	TGTGCCAGCAGCCCCCGGCAGGGATTTTTT	CASSPRQGFF
TRBV3-1/TRBV3-2	NA	NA	TRBJ2-2	TGTGCCAGCAGCCCGAGCCGTACCGGGGCCGGGGAGCTGTTTTTT	CASSPSRTGAGELFF
TRBV3-1/TRBV3-2	NA	NA	TRBJ1-2	TGTGCCAGCGGGCCGACAGGCTCGAACTATGGCTACACCTTC	CASGPTGSNYGYTF
TRBV7-9	NA	NA	TRBJ1-4	TGTGCCAGCAGCTTTGGTCATCTAGGAGATGAAAAACTGTTTTTT	CASSFGHLGDEKLFF
TRBV4-2	NA	few	TRBJ2-7	TGTGCCAGCAGCCAAACCTTCTCCAGGGTCGGCTACGAGCAGTACTTC	CASSQTFSRVGYEQYF
TRBV11-1	NA	NA	TRBJ1-2	TGTGCCAGCAGCTTAGCAGGGGGTTCGACAGGCTACACCTTC	CASSLAGGSTGYTF
TRBV2	NA	once	TRBJ1-5	TGTGCCAGCAGTGTCGGGGGGCTGGGTCAGCCCCAGCATTTT	CASSVGGLGQPQHF
TRBV10-3	NA	NA	TRBJ2-3	TGTGCCATCAACCCAGGAACTAGCACAGATACGCAGTATTTT	CAINPGTSTDTQYF
TRBV18	TRBD1	once	TRBJ2-7	TGTGCCAGCTCACCACCCCCAGGGGGCGGGGAGCAGTACTTC	CASSPPPGGGEQYF
TRBV19	NA	NA	TRBJ1-1	TGTGCCAGTAGACGCCTACAGGGAGAGGCTGCTTTCTTT	CASRRLQGEAAFF
TRBV3-1/TRBV3-2	NA	NA	TRBJ2-2	TGTGCCAGCAGCCAAGCTTCCAGAAAAAACGGGGAGCTGTTTTTT	CASSQASRKNGELFF
TRBV2	TRBD1	NA	TRBJ2-7	TGTGCCAGCAAGGACAGGTGGACCTACGAGCAGTACTTC	CASKDRWTYEQYF
TRBV30	NA	NA	TRBJ1-5	TGTGCCTGGGATAGCGGGAGCAATCAGCCCCAGCATTTT	CAWDSGSNQPQHF
TRBV12-3/TRBV12-4	NA	NA	TRBJ1-4	TGTGCCAGCAGTCGGACAGTTAATGAAAAACTGTTTTTT	CASSRTVNEKLFF
TRBV5-5	NA	NA	TRBJ1-2	TGTGCCAGCAGCTTTGACGGACAGTATGGCTACACCTTC	CASSFDGQYGYTF
TRBV7-2	TRBD1	NA	TRBJ2-7	TGTGCCAGCAGCTTGGGGACAGGGGGCTCCTACGAGCAGTACTTC	CASSLGTGGSYEQYF
TRBV30	TRBD2	NA	TRBJ2-5	TGTGCCTGGATTCGAGCGGGGGGACAAGAGACCCAGTACTTC	CAWIRAGGQETQYF
TRBV29-1	NA	NA	TRBJ1-1	TGCAGCGTTGTTCGAGCCGGGACAAGAGGTGAAGCTTTCTTT	CSVVRAGTRGEAFF
TRBV4-2	TRBD1	NA	TRBJ2-6	TGTGCCAGCAGCCAAGAGCTCGGACAGGGGGCGACTGGGGCCAACGTCCTGACTTTC	CASSQELGQGATGANVLTF
TRBV5-1	NA	once	TRBJ2-6	TGCGCCAGCAGCTTGAGGCGCGGGTCTGGGGCCAACGTCCTGACTTTC	CASSLRRGSGANVLTF
TRBV15	NA	NA	TRBJ1-2	TGTGCCACCAGCAGAGATCAAGCAGGGAGGGGCTACACCTTC	CATSRDQAGRGYTF
TRBV28	NA	NA	TRBJ1-4	TGTGCCAGCCGGGAAGACAGCGGGGAAAAACTGTTTTTT	CASREDSGEKLFF
TRBV28	NA	NA	TRBJ1-5	TGTGCCAGCCAAAAAGGAGGGTGGGACCAGCCCCAGCATTTT	CASQKGGWDQPQHF
TRBV4-1	TRBD2	NA	TRBJ2-1	TGCGCCAGCAGCCAAGATAGGGCTAGCGGGGGGAATGAGCAGTTCTTC	CASSQDRASGGNEQFF
TRBV6-1	NA	NA	TRBJ1-2	TGTGCCAGCAGTGAATACGCCCTGGGAGGGGGGACCTATGGCTACACCTTC	CASSEYALGGGTYGYTF
TRBV7-8	TRBD1	NA	TRBJ2-5	TGTGCCAGCAGGCCGACAGGGAGTGAGACCCAGTACTTC	CASRPTGSETQYF
TRBV11-2	NA	NA	TRBJ1-1	TGTGCCAGCAGCTTAGTCCTCAACACTGAAGCTTTCTTT	CASSLVLNTEAFF
TRBV4-3	TRBD2	NA	TRBJ2-1	TGCGCCAGCAGCCAAGGTTTGCTAGCGGGGGGGCGGGAGCAGTTCTTC	CASSQGLLAGGREQFF
TRBV6-2/TRBV6-3	NA	NA	TRBJ1-6	TGTGCCAGCAGTTCCAGGAGGAATTCACCCCTCCACTTT	CASSSRRNSPLHF
TRBV6-2/TRBV6-3	NA	NA	TRBJ1-5	TGTGCCAGCAGTTACCTGGGCACGGGACAAGGTCAGCCCCAGCATTTT	CASSYLGTGQGQPQHF
TRBV7-9	NA	NA	TRBJ1-3	TGTGCCAGCAGCCCGGACAGAGGAAACACCATATATTTT	CASSPDRGNTIYF